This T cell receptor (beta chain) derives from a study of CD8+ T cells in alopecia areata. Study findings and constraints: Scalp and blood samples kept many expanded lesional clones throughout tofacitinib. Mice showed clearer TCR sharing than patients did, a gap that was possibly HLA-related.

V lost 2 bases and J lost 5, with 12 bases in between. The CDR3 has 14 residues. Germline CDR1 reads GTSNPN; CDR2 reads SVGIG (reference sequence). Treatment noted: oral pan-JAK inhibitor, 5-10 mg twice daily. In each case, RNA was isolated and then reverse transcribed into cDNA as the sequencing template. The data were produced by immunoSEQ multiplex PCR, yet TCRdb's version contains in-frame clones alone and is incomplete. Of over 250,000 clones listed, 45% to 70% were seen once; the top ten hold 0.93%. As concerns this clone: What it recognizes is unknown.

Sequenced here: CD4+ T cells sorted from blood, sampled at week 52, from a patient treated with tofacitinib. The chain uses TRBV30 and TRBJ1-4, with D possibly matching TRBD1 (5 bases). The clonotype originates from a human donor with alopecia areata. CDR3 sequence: CAWSNSAGNEKLFF. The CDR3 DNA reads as TGTGCCTGGAGTAATAGTGCAGGGAATGAAAAACTGTTTTTT.